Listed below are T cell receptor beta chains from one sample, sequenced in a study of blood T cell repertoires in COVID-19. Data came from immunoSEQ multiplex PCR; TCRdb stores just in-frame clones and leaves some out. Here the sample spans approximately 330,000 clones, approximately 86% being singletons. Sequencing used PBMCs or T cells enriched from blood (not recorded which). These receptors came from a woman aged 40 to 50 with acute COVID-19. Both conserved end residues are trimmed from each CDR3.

CDR3aa: ASSQDTGGAGGYT; v_gene: TRBV3-1/TRBV3-2; j_gene: TRBJ1-2
CDR3aa: ASSAQGAGEKLF; v_gene: TRBV7-9; j_gene: TRBJ1-4
CDR3aa: ASSLDSTSGNTIY; v_gene: TRBV5-1; j_gene: TRBJ1-3
CDR3aa: ASSESTGADTQY; v_gene: TRBV6-1; j_gene: TRBJ2-3
CDR3aa: ASDAGDRPCSYNEQF; v_gene: TRBV10-1; j_gene: TRBJ2-1
CDR3aa: ASSTRDRTNYGYT; v_gene: TRBV19; j_gene: TRBJ1-2
CDR3aa: ASSSGQGYEAF; v_gene: TRBV6-5; j_gene: TRBJ1-1
CDR3aa: ASSPYDRAPGNTIY; v_gene: TRBV18; j_gene: TRBJ1-3
CDR3aa: ASSALSSTGGDGYT; v_gene: TRBV2; j_gene: TRBJ1-2
CDR3aa: ASTPLASTALDTQY; v_gene: TRBV5-1; j_gene: TRBJ2-3
CDR3aa: ASSSLTSGVTGNIQY; v_gene: TRBV7-2; j_gene: TRBJ2-4
CDR3aa: ASSFFSGGTYEQY; v_gene: TRBV27; j_gene: TRBJ2-7
CDR3aa: ASSLGVGTSGGRETQY; v_gene: TRBV5-1; j_gene: TRBJ2-5
CDR3aa: ASSVSPSGSLYEQY; v_gene: TRBV19; j_gene: TRBJ2-7
CDR3aa: ASSLGPGTDTQY; v_gene: TRBV5-1; j_gene: TRBJ2-3
CDR3aa: ATSDSRTGGDQPQH; v_gene: TRBV24-1; j_gene: TRBJ1-5
CDR3aa: ASSMTTGTAYSGNTIY; v_gene: TRBV9; j_gene: TRBJ1-3
CDR3aa: ASSFGPSGGTYEQY; v_gene: TRBV7-2; j_gene: TRBJ2-7
CDR3aa: ASSDSGHQPQH; v_gene: TRBV2; j_gene: TRBJ1-5
CDR3aa: ASTLAGTTDTQY; v_gene: TRBV11-2; j_gene: TRBJ2-3
CDR3aa: ASSLSLNTEAF; v_gene: TRBV13; j_gene: TRBJ1-1
CDR3aa: ASSPSGTGNQPQH; v_gene: TRBV28; j_gene: TRBJ1-5
CDR3aa: ASSRDRAAGELF; v_gene: TRBV18; j_gene: TRBJ2-2
CDR3aa: ASSQVGETGGGYT; v_gene: TRBV4-2; j_gene: TRBJ1-2
CDR3aa: ASSYSRIRGGWNQPQH; v_gene: TRBV6-2/TRBV6-3; j_gene: TRBJ1-5
CDR3aa: ASRGTGNQPQH; v_gene: TRBV2; j_gene: TRBJ1-5
CDR3aa: ASSSVGEGKGTDTQY; v_gene: TRBV27; j_gene: TRBJ2-3
CDR3aa: ASSPGGDGTNLNQPQH; v_gene: TRBV7-9; j_gene: TRBJ1-5
CDR3aa: ASSQDLAGGGNEQF; v_gene: TRBV4-3; j_gene: TRBJ2-1
CDR3aa: ASSLETGTGPYEQY; v_gene: TRBV5-1; j_gene: TRBJ2-7
CDR3aa: ASSFSTAGGYNEQF; v_gene: TRBV5-4; j_gene: TRBJ2-1
CDR3aa: ASSQDGTQVSSGNTIY; v_gene: TRBV3-1/TRBV3-2; j_gene: TRBJ1-3
CDR3aa: ASSLAIGGGNYGYT; v_gene: TRBV5-1; j_gene: TRBJ1-2
CDR3aa: ASSLVPGSDTQY; v_gene: TRBV5-1; j_gene: TRBJ2-3
CDR3aa: ASSSQTYEQY; v_gene: TRBV7-2; j_gene: TRBJ2-7
CDR3aa: ASSLDRGYGYT; v_gene: TRBV7-9; j_gene: TRBJ1-2
CDR3aa: SVAGGGNEKLF; v_gene: TRBV29-1; j_gene: TRBJ1-4
CDR3aa: ASSEQGQGTQY; v_gene: TRBV6-1; j_gene: TRBJ2-3
CDR3aa: ASSEGGINTGELF; v_gene: TRBV25-1; j_gene: TRBJ2-2
CDR3aa: ASSPTDLNTEAF; v_gene: TRBV11-2; j_gene: TRBJ1-1
CDR3aa: ASSPTGVRETQY; v_gene: TRBV3-1/TRBV3-2; j_gene: TRBJ2-5
CDR3aa: ASRVSGQSRSYT; v_gene: TRBV19; j_gene: TRBJ1-2